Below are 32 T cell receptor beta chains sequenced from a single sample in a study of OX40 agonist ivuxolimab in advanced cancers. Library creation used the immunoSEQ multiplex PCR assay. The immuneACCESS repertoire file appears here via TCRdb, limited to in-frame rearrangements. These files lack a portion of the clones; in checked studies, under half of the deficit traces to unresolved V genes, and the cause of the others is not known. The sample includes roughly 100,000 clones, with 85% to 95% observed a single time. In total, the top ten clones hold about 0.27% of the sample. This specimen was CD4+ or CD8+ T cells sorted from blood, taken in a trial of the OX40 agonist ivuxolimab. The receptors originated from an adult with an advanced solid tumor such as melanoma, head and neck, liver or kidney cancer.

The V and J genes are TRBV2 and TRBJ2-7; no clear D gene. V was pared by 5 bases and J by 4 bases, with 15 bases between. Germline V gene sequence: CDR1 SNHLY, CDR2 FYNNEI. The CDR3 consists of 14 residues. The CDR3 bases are TGTGCCAGCAGTCGCGACGGCCTATCGTACGAGCAGTACTTC. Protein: CASSRDGLSYEQYF.

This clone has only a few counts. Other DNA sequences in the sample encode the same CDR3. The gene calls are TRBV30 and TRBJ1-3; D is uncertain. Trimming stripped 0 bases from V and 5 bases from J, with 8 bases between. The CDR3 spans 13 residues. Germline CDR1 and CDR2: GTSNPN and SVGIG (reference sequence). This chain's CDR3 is CAWSVNGRNTIYF. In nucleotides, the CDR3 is TGTGCCTGGAGTGTAAACGGGCGAAACACCATATATTTT.

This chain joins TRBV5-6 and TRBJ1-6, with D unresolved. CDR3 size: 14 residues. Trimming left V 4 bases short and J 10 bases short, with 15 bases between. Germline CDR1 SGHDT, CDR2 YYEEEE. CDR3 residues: CASSRGGWYSPLHF. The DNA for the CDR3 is TGTGCCAGCAGCCGCGGTGGTTGGTACTCACCCCTCCACTTT.

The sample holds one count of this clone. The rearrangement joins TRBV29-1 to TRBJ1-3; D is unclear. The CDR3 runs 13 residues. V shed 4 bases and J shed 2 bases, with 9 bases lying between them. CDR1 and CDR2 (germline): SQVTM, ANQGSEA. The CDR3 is CSVGKGTGNTIYF. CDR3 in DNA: TGCAGCGTTGGTAAAGGGACTGGAAACACCATATATTTT.

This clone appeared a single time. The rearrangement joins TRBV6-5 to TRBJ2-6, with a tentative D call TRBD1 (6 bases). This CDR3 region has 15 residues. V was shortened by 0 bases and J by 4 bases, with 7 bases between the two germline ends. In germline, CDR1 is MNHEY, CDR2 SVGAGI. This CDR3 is CASSYSGAGANVLTF. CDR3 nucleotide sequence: TGTGCCAGCAGTTACTCGGGGGCAGGGGCCAACGTCCTGACTTTC.

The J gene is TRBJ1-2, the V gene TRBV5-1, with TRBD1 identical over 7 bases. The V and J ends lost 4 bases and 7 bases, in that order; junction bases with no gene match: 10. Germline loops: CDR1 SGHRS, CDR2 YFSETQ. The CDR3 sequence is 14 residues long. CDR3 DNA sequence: TGCGCCAGCAGCCGAGGGGGCGCAGTCTCTGGCTACACCTTC. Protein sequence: CASSRGGAVSGYTF. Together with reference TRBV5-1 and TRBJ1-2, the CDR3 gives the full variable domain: KAGVTQTPRYLIKTRGQQVTLSCSPISGHRSVSWYQQTPGQGLQFLFEYFSETQRNKGNFPGRFSGRQFSNSRSEMNVSTLELGDSALYLCASSRGGAVSGYTFGSGTRLTVV.

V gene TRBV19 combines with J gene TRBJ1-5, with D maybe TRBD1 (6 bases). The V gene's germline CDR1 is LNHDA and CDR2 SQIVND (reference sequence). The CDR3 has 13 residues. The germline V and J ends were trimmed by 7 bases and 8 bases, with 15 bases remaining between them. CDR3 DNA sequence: TGTGCCAGTAAGGGGCAGGGGCAGAAGCCCCAGCATTTT. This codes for CASKGQGQKPQHF.

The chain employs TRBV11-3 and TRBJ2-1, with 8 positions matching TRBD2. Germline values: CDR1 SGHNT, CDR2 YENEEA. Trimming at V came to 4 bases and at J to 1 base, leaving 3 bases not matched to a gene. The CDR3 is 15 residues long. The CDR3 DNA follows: TGTGCCAGCAGCTCAGCGGGAGAATCCTACAATGAGCAGTTCTTC. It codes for CASSSAGESYNEQFF.

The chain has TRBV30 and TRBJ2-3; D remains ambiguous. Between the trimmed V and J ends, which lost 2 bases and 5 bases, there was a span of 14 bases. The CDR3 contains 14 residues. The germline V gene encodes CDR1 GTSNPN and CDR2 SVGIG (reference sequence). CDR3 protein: CAWSLAGGGDTQYF. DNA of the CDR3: TGTGCCTGGAGTCTGGCAGGCGGTGGAGATACGCAGTATTTT.

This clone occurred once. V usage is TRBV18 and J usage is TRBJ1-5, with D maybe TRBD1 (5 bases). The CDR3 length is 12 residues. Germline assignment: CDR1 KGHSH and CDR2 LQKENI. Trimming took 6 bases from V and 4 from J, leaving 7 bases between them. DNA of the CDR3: TGTGCCAGCTCTGACAGAAATCAGCCCCAGCATTTT. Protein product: CASSDRNQPQHF.

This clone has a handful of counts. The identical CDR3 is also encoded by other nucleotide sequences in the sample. CDR3 protein: CASSVGAGRNTEAFF. CDR3 nucleotides: TGTGCCAGCAGCGTAGGGGCAGGGCGGAACACTGAAGCTTTCTTT. V usage is TRBV9 and J usage is TRBJ1-1; a weak D match, TRBD1 (5 bases). The germline V gene has CDR1 SGDLS and CDR2 YYNGEE. V lost 0 bases and J 1 base, leaving 10 bases between the germline ends. CDR3 length: 15 residues.

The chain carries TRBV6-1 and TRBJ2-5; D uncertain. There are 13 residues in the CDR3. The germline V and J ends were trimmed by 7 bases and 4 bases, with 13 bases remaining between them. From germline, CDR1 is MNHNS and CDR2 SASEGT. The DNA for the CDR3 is TGTGCCAGCAAGATCGCCCCCGGAGAGACCCAGTACTTC. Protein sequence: CASKIAPGETQYF.

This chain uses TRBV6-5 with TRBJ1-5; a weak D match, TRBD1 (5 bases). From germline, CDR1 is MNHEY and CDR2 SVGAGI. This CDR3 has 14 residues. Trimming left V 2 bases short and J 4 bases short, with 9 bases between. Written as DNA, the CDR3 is TGTGCCAGCAGTTACGGGGGTCCGAATCAGCCCCAGCATTTT. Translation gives CASSYGGPNQPQHF.

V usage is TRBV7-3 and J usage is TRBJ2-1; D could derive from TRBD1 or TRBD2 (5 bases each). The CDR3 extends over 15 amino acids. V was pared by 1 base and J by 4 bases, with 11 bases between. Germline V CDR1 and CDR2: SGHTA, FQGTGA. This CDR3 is CASSLIQGGYNEQFF. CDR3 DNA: TGTGCCAGCAGCTTAATCCAGGGCGGGTACAATGAGCAGTTCTTC.

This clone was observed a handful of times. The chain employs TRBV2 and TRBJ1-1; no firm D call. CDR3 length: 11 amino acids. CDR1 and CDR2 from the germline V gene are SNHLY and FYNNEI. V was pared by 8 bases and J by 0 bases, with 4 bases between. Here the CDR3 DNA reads TGTGCCAGCGGAGTGAACACTGAAGCTTTCTTT. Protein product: CASGVNTEAFF.

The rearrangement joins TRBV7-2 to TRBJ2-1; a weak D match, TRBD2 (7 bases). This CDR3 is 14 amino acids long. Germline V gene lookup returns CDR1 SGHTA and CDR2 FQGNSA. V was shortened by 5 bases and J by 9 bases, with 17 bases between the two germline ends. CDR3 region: CASSQTGGRSEQFF. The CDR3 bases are TGTGCCAGCAGCCAGACGGGGGGCCGCAGTGAGCAGTTCTTC.

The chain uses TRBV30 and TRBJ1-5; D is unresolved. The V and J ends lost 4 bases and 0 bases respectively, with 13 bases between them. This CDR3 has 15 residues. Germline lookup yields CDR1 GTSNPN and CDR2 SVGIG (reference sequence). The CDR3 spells CAWKSATYSNQPQHF. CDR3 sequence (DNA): TGTGCCTGGAAGTCAGCCACATATAGCAATCAGCCCCAGCATTTT.

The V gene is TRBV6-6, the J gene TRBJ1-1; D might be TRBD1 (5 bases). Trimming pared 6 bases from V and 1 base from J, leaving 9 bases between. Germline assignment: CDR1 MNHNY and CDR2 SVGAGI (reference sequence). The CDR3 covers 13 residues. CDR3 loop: CASSPGTNTEAFF. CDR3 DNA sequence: TGTGCCAGCAGCCCCGGGACGAACACTGAAGCTTTCTTT.

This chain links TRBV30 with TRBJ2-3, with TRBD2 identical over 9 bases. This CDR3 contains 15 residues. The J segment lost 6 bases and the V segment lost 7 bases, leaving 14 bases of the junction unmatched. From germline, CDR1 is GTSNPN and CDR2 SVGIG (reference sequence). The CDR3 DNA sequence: TGTGCCTTCAACTTTGCGGGAGGGCCCAGGGATACGCAGTATTTT. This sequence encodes CAFNFAGGPRDTQYF.

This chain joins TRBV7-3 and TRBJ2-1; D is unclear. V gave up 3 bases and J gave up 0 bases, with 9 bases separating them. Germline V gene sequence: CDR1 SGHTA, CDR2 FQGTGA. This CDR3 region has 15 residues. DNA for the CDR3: TGTGCCAGCAGCTTGAGTGCTGGCTCCTACAATGAGCAGTTCTTC. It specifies CASSLSAGSYNEQFF.

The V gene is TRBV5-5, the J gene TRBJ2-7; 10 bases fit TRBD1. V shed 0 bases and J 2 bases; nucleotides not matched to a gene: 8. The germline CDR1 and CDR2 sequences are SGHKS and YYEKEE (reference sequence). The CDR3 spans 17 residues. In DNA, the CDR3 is TGTGCCAGCAGCTTGGCCCCGGGACAGGGGACCGCCTACGAGCAGTACTTC. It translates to CASSLAPGQGTAYEQYF.

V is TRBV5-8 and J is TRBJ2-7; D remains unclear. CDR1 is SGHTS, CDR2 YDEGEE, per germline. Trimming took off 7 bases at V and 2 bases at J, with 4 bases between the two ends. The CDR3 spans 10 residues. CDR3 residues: CASPPYEQYV. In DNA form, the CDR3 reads TGTGCCAGCCCCCCCTACGAGCAGTACGTC.

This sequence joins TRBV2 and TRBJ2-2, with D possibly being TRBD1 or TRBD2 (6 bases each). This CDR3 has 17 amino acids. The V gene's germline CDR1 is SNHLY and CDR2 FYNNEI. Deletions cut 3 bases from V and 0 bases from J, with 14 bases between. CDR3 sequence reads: CASSDSFGGSNTGELFF. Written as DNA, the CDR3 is TGTGCCAGCAGTGATAGCTTCGGGGGCTCGAACACCGGGGAGCTGTTTTTT.

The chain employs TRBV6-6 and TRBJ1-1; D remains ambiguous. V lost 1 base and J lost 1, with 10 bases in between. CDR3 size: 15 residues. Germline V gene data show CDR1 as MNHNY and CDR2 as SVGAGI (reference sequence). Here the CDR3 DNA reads TGTGCCAGCAGTTACTTTGTGGCAGCGAACACTGAAGCTTTCTTT. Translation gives CASSYFVAANTEAFF.

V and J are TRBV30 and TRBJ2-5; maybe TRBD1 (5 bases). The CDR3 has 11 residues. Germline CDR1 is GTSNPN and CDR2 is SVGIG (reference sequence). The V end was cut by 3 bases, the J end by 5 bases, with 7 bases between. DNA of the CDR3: TGTGCCTGGAGGCCAGGGGAGACCCAGTACTTC. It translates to CAWRPGETQYF.

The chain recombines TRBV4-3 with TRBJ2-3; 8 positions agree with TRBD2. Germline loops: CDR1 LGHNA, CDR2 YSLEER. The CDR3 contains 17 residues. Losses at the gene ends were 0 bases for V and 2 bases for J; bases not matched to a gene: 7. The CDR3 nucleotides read TGCGCCAGCAGCCAAGAGGCTAGCGGGTCGTACACAGATACGCAGTATTTT. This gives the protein CASSQEASGSYTDTQYF.

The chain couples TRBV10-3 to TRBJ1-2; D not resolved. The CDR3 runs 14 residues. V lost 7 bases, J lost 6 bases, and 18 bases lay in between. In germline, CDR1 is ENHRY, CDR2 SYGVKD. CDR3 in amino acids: CAIKEGLQLDGYTF. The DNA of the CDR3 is TGTGCCATCAAAGAAGGTCTCCAGCTTGATGGCTACACCTTC.

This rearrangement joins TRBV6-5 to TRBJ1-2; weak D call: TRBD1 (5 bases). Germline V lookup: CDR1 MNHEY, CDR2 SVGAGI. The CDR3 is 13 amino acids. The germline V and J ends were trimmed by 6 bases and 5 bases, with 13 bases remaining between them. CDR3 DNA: TGTGCCAGCAGGATCCAGGGAGGGTATGGCTACACCTTC. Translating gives CASRIQGGYGYTF.

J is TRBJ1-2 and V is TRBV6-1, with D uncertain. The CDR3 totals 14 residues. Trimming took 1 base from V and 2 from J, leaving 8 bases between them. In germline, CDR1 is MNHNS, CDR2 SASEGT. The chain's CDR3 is CASSEERANYGYTF. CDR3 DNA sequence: TGTGCCAGCAGTGAAGAGAGGGCGAACTATGGCTACACCTTC.

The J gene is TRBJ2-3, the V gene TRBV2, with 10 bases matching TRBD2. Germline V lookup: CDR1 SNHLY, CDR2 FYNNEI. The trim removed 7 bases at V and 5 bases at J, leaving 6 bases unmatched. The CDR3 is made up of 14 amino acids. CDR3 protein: CASIGLAGVDTQYF. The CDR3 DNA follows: TGTGCCAGCATAGGCCTAGCGGGGGTAGATACGCAGTATTTT. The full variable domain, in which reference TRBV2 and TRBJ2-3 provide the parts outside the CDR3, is EPEVTQTPSHQVTQMGQEVILRCVPISNHLYFYWYRQILGQKVEFLVSFYNNEISEKSEIFDDQFSVERPDGSNFTLKIRSTKLEDSAMYFCASIGLAGVDTQYFGPGTRLTVL.

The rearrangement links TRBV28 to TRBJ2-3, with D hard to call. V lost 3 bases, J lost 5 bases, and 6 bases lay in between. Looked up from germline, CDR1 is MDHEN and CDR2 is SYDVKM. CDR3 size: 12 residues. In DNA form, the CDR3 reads TGTGCCAGCAGTTTTTCACGAGATACGCAGTATTTT. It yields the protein CASSFSRDTQYF.

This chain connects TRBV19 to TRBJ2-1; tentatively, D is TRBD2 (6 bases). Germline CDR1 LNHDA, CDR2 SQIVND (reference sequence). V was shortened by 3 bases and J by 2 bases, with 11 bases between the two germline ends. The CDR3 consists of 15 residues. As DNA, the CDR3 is TGTGCCAGTAGTATGACCGGGAGACCCTACAATGAGCAGTTCTTC. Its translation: CASSMTGRPYNEQFF.